This TCR beta chain was sequenced for a study of control samples from healthy donors and cancer patients. Profiled with immunoSEQ multiplex PCR; TCRdb holds only in-frame clones, not every one. The sample carries about 170,000 clones, around 91% recorded once. The CDR3 is made up of 15 amino acids. Germline-derived CDR1 and CDR2 are SGHDT and YYEEEE. Trimming removed 3 bases from V and 0 bases from J, with 10 bases in between. Sequenced: blood. The V gene is TRBV5-6, the J gene TRBJ2-1; the D call may be TRBD1 or TRBD2 (5 bases each). This TCR was sampled from a woman aged 25 to 45 in good health. The CDR3 DNA reads as TGTGCCAGCAGCTCCGGGACGGGCTCCTACAATGAGCAGTTCTTC. As protein: CASSSGTGSYNEQFF.